This TCR beta chain was sequenced during a study of blood T cell repertoires in COVID-19. The table came from immunoSEQ multiplex PCR; TCRdb's copy has only in-frame clones and leaves some out. The profile shows 250,000 to 300,000 clones, about 87% of them singletons. Only one count was recorded for this clone. The sample carries other DNA sequences with the same CDR3. V dropped 4 bases and J dropped 0 bases, with 6 bases sitting between them. The length of the CDR3 is 13 residues. From germline, CDR1 is MNHEY and CDR2 SVGAGI. The sample comprised peripheral blood. The chain has TRBV6-5 and TRBJ1-1; D is unclear. The sequence was obtained from an older woman with COVID-19, enrolled during active disease. CDR3 DNA sequence: TGTGCCAGCAGTTCGGTTATGAACACTGAAGCTTTCTTT. Protein sequence: CASSSVMNTEAFF.